The T cell receptor (beta chain) described here comes from a study of Graves' ophthalmopathy and Graves' hyperthyroidism. Study at large: Stable hyperthyroidism meant no progression to ophthalmopathy within 18 months of follow-up.

Comments on this clonotype: Its specificity is not known.

TCR beta CDR3 amplification used RNA transcripts. The first round was an RT-PCR with HTBI primers, and the second round was a multiplex PCR. Using its own MiXCR run on the multiplex PCR reads, TCRdb lists one record per CDR3 protein. Found here are around 1,000,000 distinct CDR3 sequences, less than 45% of them singletons; the top ten hold roughly 11%. CDR1 and CDR2 from the germline V gene are SEHNR and FQNEAQ (reference sequence). CDR3 length: 13 amino acids. Between the trimmed V and J ends, which lost 6 bases and 4 bases, there was a span of 12 bases. Notes on the study in general: Using a 13-signature model, the authors split ophthalmopathy from stable hyperthyroidism, with roughly 88% sensitivity and about 80% specificity.

Hyperthyroidism patients had new diagnoses, durations under 2 months, and ages of 18 to 65. Physicians reached a diagnosis by relying on clinical symptoms, serum thyroxine, TRAb, thyroid ultrasound and orbital computed tomography. Source material: peripheral blood or thyroid tissue (not recorded which). The chain carries TRBV7-9 and TRBJ2-5; the D is unclear. This clonotype was sampled from an adult man with Graves' hyperthyroidism. CDR3 DNA sequence: TGTGCCAGCAGTGCCGGGCCGGGAGAGACCCAGTACTTC. Translating gives CASSAGPGETQYF.